This TCR beta chain was identified in a study of T and B cells in COVID-19 patients. Study-level background: Critical illness requiring mechanical ventilation or extracorporeal membrane oxygenation affected about 65% of the 20 active-infection patients.

Per germline, CDR1 SGHRS and CDR2 YFSETQ. The CDR3 is 12 residues long. Deletions cut 1 base from V and 5 bases from J, with 6 bases between. Each TRB amplification used roughly 220-550 ng of genomic DNA from blood. Multiplex PCR with BIOMED2 TRB-A/B primer pools amplified TRB rearrangements. TCRdb re-called the multiplex PCR reads through MiXCR, storing one row per CDR3 protein. The repertoire holds 1,300 or so distinct CDR3 sequences, roughly a quarter seen once, with roughly 73% in the top ten. The sequencing sample was made of blood. V gene TRBV5-1 combines with J gene TRBJ1-2, with unresolved D. The clonotype comes from a human donor with active COVID-19. CDR3 in DNA: TGCGCCAGCAGCTTGTCGGGGTATGGCTACACCTTC. It encodes CASSLSGYGYTF.